This T cell receptor (beta chain) emerged from a study of T cell responses to AZD1222 COVID-19 vaccine. Study details: Pooled in the analysis were second doses at about 4 or about 12 weeks. Study results and caveats: Females made up more of the donors, who were largely white British, and clonal diversity may have come out too low.

Using immunoSEQ multiplex PCR, the repertoire was profiled, and TCRdb retains in-frame clones only, with some absent. Among around 130,000 clones listed, over 90% were seen once. The length of the CDR3 is 15 residues. Germline V gene lookup returns CDR1 MDHEN and CDR2 SYDVKM. The V gene end was trimmed by 6 bases and the J gene end by 0 bases; junction bases not matched to a gene: 1. Points on this clone: As yet, its antigen is unknown.

This chain joins TRBV28 and TRBJ2-3, with 12 bases that match TRBD2. Sequenced material: peripheral blood, taken on day 0 of AZD1222 vaccination. This sequence was found in an adult in good health. DNA of the CDR3: TGTGCCAGCAGCCTAGCGGGAGGGAGCACAGATACGCAGTATTTT. It encodes CASSLAGGSTDTQYF. Using reference TRBV28 and TRBJ2-3 for the parts outside the CDR3, the full variable domain is DVKVTQSSRYLVKRTGEKVFLECVQDMDHENMFWYRQDPGLGLRLIYFSYDVKMKEKGDIPEGYSVSREKKERFSLILESASTNQTSMYLCASSLAGGSTDTQYFGPGTRLTVL.